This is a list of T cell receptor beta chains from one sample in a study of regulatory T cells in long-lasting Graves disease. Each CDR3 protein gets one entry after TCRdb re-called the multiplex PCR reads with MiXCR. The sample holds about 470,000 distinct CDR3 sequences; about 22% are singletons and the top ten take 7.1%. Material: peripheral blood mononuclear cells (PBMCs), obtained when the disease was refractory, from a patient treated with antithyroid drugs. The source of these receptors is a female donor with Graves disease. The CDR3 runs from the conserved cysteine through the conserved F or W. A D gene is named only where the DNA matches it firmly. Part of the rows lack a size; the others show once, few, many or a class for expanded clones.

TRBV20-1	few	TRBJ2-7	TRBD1	TGCAGTGCTATATCGCCGGGACAGGGGCAAGGAGAAGAGCAGTACTTC	CSAISPGQGQGEEQYF
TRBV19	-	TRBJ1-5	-	TGTGCCAGTAGGGGAGGGGCATGGAGCAATCAGCCCCAGCATTTT	CASRGGAWSNQPQHF
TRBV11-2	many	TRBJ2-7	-	TGTGCCAGCAGCCAACAGGGGACTCCCTCCTACGAGCAGTACTTC	CASSQQGTPSYEQYF
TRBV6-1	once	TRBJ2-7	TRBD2	TGTGCCAGCAGTGCTGGGCGCGGGAGGCTCGAGGGATACGAGCAGTGCTTC	CASSAGRGRLEGYEQCF
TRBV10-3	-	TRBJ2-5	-	TGTGCCATCAGTGTAGGGGGGGCGGAGGAGACCCAGTACTTC	CAISVGGAEETQYF
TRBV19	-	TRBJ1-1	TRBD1	TGTGCCAGTATGATACAGGGGGCCACTGAAGCTTTCTTT	CASMIQGATEAFF
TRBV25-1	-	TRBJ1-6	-	TGTGCCAGCAGGGACGCTCTTAATTCACCCCTCCACTTT	CASRDALNSPLHF
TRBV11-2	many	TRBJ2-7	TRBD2	TGTGCCAGCAGCTTAGAAAGATTTCTAGCGGGTTCCTGGTCCTACGAGCAGTACTTC	CASSLERFLAGSWSYEQYF
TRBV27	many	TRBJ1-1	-	TGTGCCAGCAGTTTATCGGAAGCTAGTGGCACTGAAGCTTTCTTT	CASSLSEASGTEAFF
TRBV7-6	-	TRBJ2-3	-	TGTGCCAGCAGCTTAGCTGGGGGGTCGTCAGATACGCAGTATTTT	CASSLAGGSSDTQYF
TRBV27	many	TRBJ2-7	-	TGTGCCAGCAGTTCCTTGGGGACTTATACCTACGAGCAGTACTTC	CASSSLGTYTYEQYF
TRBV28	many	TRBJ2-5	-	TGTGCCAGCAGTTTATTGGCGGGGCCCCCTCCGAGGACCCAGTACTTC	CASSLLAGPPPRTQYF
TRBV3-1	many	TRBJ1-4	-	TGTGCCAGCAGCCAAGGGAATGAAAAACTGTTTTTT	CASSQGNEKLFF
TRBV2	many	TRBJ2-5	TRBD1	TGTGCCAGCAGGGGACAGGGGAGAGAGACCCAGTACTTC	CASRGQGRETQYF
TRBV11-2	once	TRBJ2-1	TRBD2	TGTGCCAGCAGCTTAGCTTCGGGGAGGGATGAGCAGTTCTTC	CASSLASGRDEQFF
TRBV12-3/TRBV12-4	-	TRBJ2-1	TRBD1	TGTGCCAGCAGTTTAGTTTGGCAGGGGGCCCACAATGAGCAGTTCTTC	CASSLVWQGAHNEQFF
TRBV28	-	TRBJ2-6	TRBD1	TGTGCCAGCAGTTTCCAGGGGGCGCAGGGGGCCAACGTCCTGACTTTC	CASSFQGAQGANVLTF
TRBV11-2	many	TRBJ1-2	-	TGTGCCAGCAGCCCCCTCAGCGGGGTAGCGGCTTATGGCTACACCTTC	CASSPLSGVAAYGYTF
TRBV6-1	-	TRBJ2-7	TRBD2	TGTGCCAGCAGCGGACTAGTACCAGGCTACGAGCAGTACTTC	CASSGLVPGYEQYF
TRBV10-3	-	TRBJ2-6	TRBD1	TGTGCCATCAGTGAGTTACCTCCGGGACAGGGGGCTGCTGGGGCCAACGTCCTGACTTTC	CAISELPPGQGAAGANVLTF
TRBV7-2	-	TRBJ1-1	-	TGTGCCAGCAGAGGGAGGGCGAGCACTGAAGCTTTCTTT	CASRGRASTEAFF
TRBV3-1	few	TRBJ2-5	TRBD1	TGTGCCAGCAGCCAAGCCCCGCAGGGGGCCCAAGAGACCCAGTACTTC	CASSQAPQGAQETQYF
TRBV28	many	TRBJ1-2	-	TGTGCCAGCTTGTCCACTCAACGGACCTGGGGCTACACCTTC	CASLSTQRTWGYTF
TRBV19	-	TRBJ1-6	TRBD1	TGTGCCAGTAGTACAACCTCCGGGACAGGGGTTTCACCCCTCCACTTT	CASSTTSGTGVSPLHF
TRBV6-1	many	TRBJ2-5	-	TGTGCCAGCAGCGGCTCAGGGGAGACCCAGTACTTC	CASSGSGETQYF
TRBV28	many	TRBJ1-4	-	TGTGCCAGCAGCTTACCACGCCAGGGAGCGCGAGAAAAACTGTTTTTT	CASSLPRQGAREKLFF
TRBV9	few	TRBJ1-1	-	TGTGCCAGCAGCGTAGGGGGACAAACTGAAGCTTTCTTT	CASSVGGQTEAFF
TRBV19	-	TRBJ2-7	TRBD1	TGTGCCAGTAGTATCGGGACAGGGAGAAACGAGCAGTACTTC	CASSIGTGRNEQYF
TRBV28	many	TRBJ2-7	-	TGTGCCAGCAGTTTTCTGGGTTCCGAGCAGTACTTC	CASSFLGSEQYF
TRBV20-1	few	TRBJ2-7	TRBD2	TGCAGTGCTAGAGAGCGAGGGAGGGGCTACGAGCAGTACTTC	CSARERGRGYEQYF
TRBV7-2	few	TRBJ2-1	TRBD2	TGTGCCAGCAGTTGGCTAGCGGGATGGGGCAATGAGCAGTTCTTC	CASSWLAGWGNEQFF
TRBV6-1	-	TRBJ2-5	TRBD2	TGTGCCAGCAGCCCAGAAGGACTAGCGGGGGAGACCCAGTACTTC	CASSPEGLAGETQYF
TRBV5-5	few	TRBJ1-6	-	TGTGCCAGCAGGCGCCTGGGACCCTATAATTCACCCCTCCACTTT	CASRRLGPYNSPLHF
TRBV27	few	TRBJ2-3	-	TGTGCCAGCAGTCACCGGGAGAGCACAGATACGCAGTATTTT	CASSHRESTDTQYF
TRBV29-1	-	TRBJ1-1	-	TGCAGCGTCCGGGCAGGGAGCACTGAAGCTTTCTTT	CSVRAGSTEAFF
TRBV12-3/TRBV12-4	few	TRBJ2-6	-	TGTGCCAGCAGCCCCGGGGCCTTTGCTGGGGCCAACGTCCTGACTTTC	CASSPGAFAGANVLTF
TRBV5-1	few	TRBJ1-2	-	TGCGCCAGCAGCTTGGGGGGGACCCGGTATGGCTACACCTTC	CASSLGGTRYGYTF
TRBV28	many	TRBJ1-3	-	TGTGCCAGCAGCCCGGGAGGAGTCCACGGGGGAAACACCATATATTTT	CASSPGGVHGGNTIYF
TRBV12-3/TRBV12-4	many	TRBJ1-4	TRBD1	TGTGCCAGCTCCGGGACAGGGGAGGAAAAACTGTTTTTT	CASSGTGEEKLFF
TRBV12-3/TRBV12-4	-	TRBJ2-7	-	-	CASSFLAGLFYEQYF
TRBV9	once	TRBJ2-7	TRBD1	TGTGCCAGCAGCGTAGGGACAGGGCCCTCCTACGAGCAGTACTTC	CASSVGTGPSYEQYF
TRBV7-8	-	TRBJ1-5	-	TGTGCCAGCAGCCCCTCGGGGGCTAGCAATCAGCCCCAGCATTTT	CASSPSGASNQPQHF
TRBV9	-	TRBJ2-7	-	TGTGCCAGCAGCGTAGGCCCCGCGGGGGAGCAGTACTTC	CASSVGPAGEQYF
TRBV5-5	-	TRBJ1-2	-	TGTGCCAGCAGCCAAAGCCGGACAGTGCCTTATGGCTACACCTTC	CASSQSRTVPYGYTF
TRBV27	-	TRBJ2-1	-	TGTGCCAGCAGTTTGAGCGGACACTCCTACAATGAGCAGTTCTTC	CASSLSGHSYNEQFF
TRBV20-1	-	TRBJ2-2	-	TGCAGTGCTAGGGGACCCACCGGGGAGCTGTTTTTT	CSARGPTGELFF
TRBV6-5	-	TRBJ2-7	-	TGTGCCAGCAGTTACTCCGGCCCTTCCTACGAGCAGTACTTC	CASSYSGPSYEQYF